A selection of T cell receptor beta chains follows, all from one sample in a study of blood T cell repertoires in COVID-19. TCRdb's table, derived via immunoSEQ multiplex PCR, lists solely in-frame clones and lacks some. Among around 72,000 clones listed, roughly 87% were seen once. Sequencing used peripheral blood. The receptors come from a man in his fifties with acute or convalescent COVID-19. CDR3s include the opening cysteine and the closing phenylalanine or tryptophan. A D gene is named only where the DNA matches it firmly. The size field is filled for only some rows; it gives once, few, many or a size class.

>TRBD1|-|TRBJ1-4|TRBV2
TGTGCCAGCAGGGGACAGGGCAATGAAAAACTGTTTTTT
CASRGQGNEKLFF
>TRBD1|-|TRBJ1-1|TRBV27
TGTGCCAGCAGTTACTACAGGGGGCGGCAGAACACTGAAGCTTTCTTT
CASSYYRGRQNTEAFF
>TRBD1|-|TRBJ1-6|TRBV7-6
TGTGCCAGCAGTTCCTACCGGCAGGGGGCGGATTCACCCCTCCACTTT
CASSSYRQGADSPLHF
>TRBD1|-|TRBJ2-5|TRBV4-1
TGCGCCAGCAGCAATCCGGGACAGGGGGACTGGGGGGAGACCCAGTACTTC
CASSNPGQGDWGETQYF
>-|-|TRBJ1-1|TRBV3-1/TRBV3-2
TGTGCCAGCAGCCAAGAACGAGACACTGAAGCTTTCTTT
CASSQERDTEAFF
>TRBD1|-|TRBJ1-2|TRBV5-1
TGCGCCAGCAGCACTCCGGGACAGGGTGAGGATGGCTACACCTTC
CASSTPGQGEDGYTF
>-|-|TRBJ2-1|TRBV3-1/TRBV3-2
TGTGCCAGCAGCCAAGATACGACTGCCCATGAGCAGTTCTTC
CASSQDTTAHEQFF
>TRBD2|-|TRBJ2-7|TRBV5-5
TGTGCCAGCAGCTCGATGGGGAGGGACGAGCAGTACTTC
CASSSMGRDEQYF
>-|few|TRBJ1-5|TRBV6-5
TGTGCCAGCAGACATAATAGCAATCAGCCCCAGCATTTT
CASRHNSNQPQHF
>TRBD2|-|TRBJ2-3|TRBV11-3
TGTGCCAGCAGCTTAGCGTCTAGCGGGGGGAATACAGATACGCAGTATTTT
CASSLASSGGNTDTQYF
>TRBD1|-|TRBJ2-7|TRBV29-1
TGCAGCGTTGAAGCGGGGACAGTGACCTCCTACGAGCAGTACTTC
CSVEAGTVTSYEQYF
>-|-|TRBJ2-7|TRBV5-6
TGTGCCAGCAGCTTACAGGGTTACGAGCAGTACTTC
CASSLQGYEQYF
>-|-|TRBJ2-7|TRBV24-1
TGTGCCACCAGTGATCCGGCGGCGGGGCCGGGCGAGCAGTACTTC
CATSDPAAGPGEQYF
>TRBD1|-|TRBJ2-1|TRBV5-4
TGTGCCAGCAGCTTCGACAGGGGGCATGAGCAGTTCTTC
CASSFDRGHEQFF
>-|-|TRBJ1-6|TRBV2
TGTGCCAGATCAGGGGAACTTAATTCACCCCTCCACTTT
CARSGELNSPLHF
>-|-|TRBJ2-5|TRBV2
TGTGCCAGCAGCCGAGGGCCTAGCGAGGGAGAGACCCAGTACTTC
CASSRGPSEGETQYF
>-|-|TRBJ2-3|TRBV19
TGTGCCAGTAGTACTAGATACACAGATACGCAGTATTTT
CASSTRYTDTQYF
>TRBD1|-|TRBJ2-5|TRBV28
TGTGCCAGCAGTCCTACAGGGGCGGAGACCCAGTACTTC
CASSPTGAETQYF
>TRBD1|-|TRBJ2-7|TRBV7-9
TGTGCCAGCAGCTTAGGATCGGGGACAGGGAAATCCTACGAGCAGTACTTC
CASSLGSGTGKSYEQYF
>TRBD1|-|TRBJ1-1|TRBV12-3/TRBV12-4
TGTGCCAGCACCACAGGGGGGAACACTGAAGCTTTCTTT
CASTTGGNTEAFF
>TRBD1|-|TRBJ2-5|TRBV5-1
TGCGCCAGCAGCTTGGCCGGACAGGGCCAAGAGACCCAGTACTTC
CASSLAGQGQETQYF
>TRBD2|-|TRBJ2-5|TRBV18
TGTGCCAGCTCCCGCAGCTCCCCTAGCGGGGGACTTGAGACCCAGTACTTC
CASSRSSPSGGLETQYF
>-|-|TRBJ1-4|TRBV21-1
TGTGCCAGCAGCAAGGGGGACAGGGGGCGTCCAACTAATGAAAAACTGTTTTTT
CASSKGDRGRPTNEKLFF
>-|-|TRBJ1-5|TRBV19
TGTGCCAGTAGTCCCCACGTAGAGGTTTATCAGCCCCAGCATTTT
CASSPHVEVYQPQHF
>TRBD1|-|TRBJ2-7|TRBV10-2
TGCGCCAGCAGCGGACAGGAAATCTACGAGCAGTACTTC
CASSGQEIYEQYF
>-|-|TRBJ1-1|TRBV4-2
TGTGCCAGCAGCCAAGATTGGGTACAGGGCGGAACTGAAGCTTTCTTT
CASSQDWVQGGTEAFF
>TRBD1|-|TRBJ2-1|TRBV4-2
TGTGCCAGCAGCCAAGGGACAGGCGGGTCCTACAATGAGCAGTTCTTC
CASSQGTGGSYNEQFF
>-|-|TRBJ1-4|TRBV19
TGTGCCAGTAGTCCCTTCCTAGCAACTAATGAAAAACTGTTTTTT
CASSPFLATNEKLFF
>TRBD1|few|TRBJ1-1|TRBV6-5
TGTGCCAGCAGCCGACGGACAGGAAAGAACACTGAAGCTTTCTTT
CASSRRTGKNTEAFF
>-|once|TRBJ1-6|TRBV5-4
TGTGCCAGCAGCTCGGACTTCGATCGGAGTTCACCCCTCCACTTT
CASSSDFDRSSPLHF
>-|-|TRBJ1-1|TRBV3-1/TRBV3-2
TGTGCCAGCAGCCAAATGACGGGGTCTGAAGCTTTCTTT
CASSQMTGSEAFF
>-|-|TRBJ1-3|TRBV30
TGTGCCTGGAGTGCCTGGGGCGGTGGAAACACCATATATTTT
CAWSAWGGGNTIYF
>-|-|TRBJ2-1|TRBV5-5
TGTGCCAGCAGCTCTACGGGACTCTTAACTGGAGGTGAGCAGTTCTTC
CASSSTGLLTGGEQFF
>-|-|TRBJ1-5|TRBV30
TGTGCCTGGAGTGATCAGGGCAATCAGCCCCAGCATTTT
CAWSDQGNQPQHF
>-|-|TRBJ1-2|TRBV30
TGTGCCTGGAGAGGCCAGGGGAACTATGGCTACACCTTC
CAWRGQGNYGYTF
>-|-|TRBJ1-5|TRBV6-6
TGTGCCAGCAGTCCTGCGAATTTGGTAGTGAGCAATCAGCCCCAGCATTTT
CASSPANLVVSNQPQHF
>-|few|TRBJ2-1|TRBV9
TGTGCCAGCAGCCCCGGGGGATTCGAATACAATGAGCAGTTCTTC
CASSPGGFEYNEQFF
>-|-|TRBJ2-1|TRBV7-3
TGTGCCAGCAGCTTCGCGGAGGGGGCGAACAATGAGCAGTTCTTC
CASSFAEGANNEQFF
>TRBD2|-|TRBJ2-3|TRBV7-3
TGTGCCAGCAGCTTAACTAGCGGGGGGGCAGGAGATACGCAGTATTTT
CASSLTSGGAGDTQYF
>-|once|TRBJ2-5|TRBV5-1
TGCGCCAGCAGCTTGAGCGTCAGGGCAGGAGAGACCCAGTACTTC
CASSLSVRAGETQYF
>-|-|TRBJ2-3|TRBV5-8
TGTGCCAGCAGCTTGAGGGGGAGCACAGATACGCAGTATTTT
CASSLRGSTDTQYF
>-|-|TRBJ2-5|TRBV5-1
TGCGCCAGCAGCATGGACAGACAAGAGACCCAGTACTTC
CASSMDRQETQYF
>TRBD1|-|TRBJ1-2|TRBV6-5
TGTGCCAGCAGTCTGATGGGACAGCCTAACTATGGCTACACCTTC
CASSLMGQPNYGYTF
>-|once|TRBJ2-5|TRBV7-2
TGTGCCAGCAGCTTAGTGGGCAGGGTGAGAGAGACCCAGTACTTC
CASSLVGRVRETQYF
>-|-|TRBJ2-1|TRBV6-5
TGTGCCAGCAGTTACTCGGGGGACACACATTACAATGAGCAGTTCTTC
CASSYSGDTHYNEQFF
>-|-|TRBJ1-5|TRBV28
TGTGCCAGCAGTTTAATAGGCAGGGAGGATCAGCCCCAGCATTTT
CASSLIGREDQPQHF
>TRBD1|-|TRBJ1-3|TRBV7-9
TGTGCCAGCGGGACAGGCGGATCTGGAAACACCATATATTTT
CASGTGGSGNTIYF
>-|-|TRBJ1-2|TRBV10-3
TGTGCCATCAGTGAGAGGCGGGCAGGGGCTGACTATGGCTACACCTTC
CAISERRAGADYGYTF
>-|-|TRBJ2-3|TRBV6-2/TRBV6-3
TGTGCGACCAGTGGGCTAAGCACAGATACGCAGTATTTT
CATSGLSTDTQYF
>-|-|TRBJ2-7|TRBV10-3
TGTGCCATCAGTGATTCAGGTACCAGGGGATCCTACGAGCAGTACTTC
CAISDSGTRGSYEQYF
>-|-|TRBJ2-3|TRBV5-1
TGCGCCAGCAGCTTGGCACAGGGCACAGATACGCAGTATTTT
CASSLAQGTDTQYF
>TRBD1|-|TRBJ1-2|TRBV28
TGTGCCAGCAGCTCGGGACAGGGGGCCAATGGCTACACCTTC
CASSSGQGANGYTF
>TRBD1|-|TRBJ1-6|TRBV13
TGTGCCAGCAGCACAGGGACAGGGGGTTGGCATAATTCACCCCTCCACTTT
CASSTGTGGWHNSPLHF
>-|-|TRBJ2-1|TRBV3-1/TRBV3-2
TGTGCCAGCAGCCGCAGGGGAACCTACAATGAGCAGTTCTTC
CASSRRGTYNEQFF
>-|-|TRBJ1-1|TRBV6-5
TGTGCCAGCATAGGGAGGATGAACACTGAAGCTTTCTTT
CASIGRMNTEAFF